Listed here is a single T cell receptor beta chain. Its antigen remains unidentified. This entry comes from a study of monozygotic twins with inflammatory bowel disease. Overall study findings and caveats: People with IBD had fewer clonotypes in common with others than healthy twins did, especially with disease activity.

Germline CDR1 is DFQATT and CDR2 is SNEGSKA (reference sequence). The CDR3 contains 13 residues. Two rounds of nested PCR, of roughly 17 and 9 cycles, were run on TCRalpha and TCRbeta cDNA. TCRdb reprocessed the 5' RACE reads, with one entry per CDR3 protein and no DNA. In total, the table holds around 140,000 distinct CDR3 sequences. Sequenced sample: blood. This sequence originates from a human donor with ulcerative colitis or Crohn's disease, or a healthy co-twin of an affected twin (not recorded which). This chain links TRBV20-1 with TRBJ2-4; absent DNA, TCRdb's TRBD2 call cannot be checked. This CDR3 reads CSASGREGNIQYF.